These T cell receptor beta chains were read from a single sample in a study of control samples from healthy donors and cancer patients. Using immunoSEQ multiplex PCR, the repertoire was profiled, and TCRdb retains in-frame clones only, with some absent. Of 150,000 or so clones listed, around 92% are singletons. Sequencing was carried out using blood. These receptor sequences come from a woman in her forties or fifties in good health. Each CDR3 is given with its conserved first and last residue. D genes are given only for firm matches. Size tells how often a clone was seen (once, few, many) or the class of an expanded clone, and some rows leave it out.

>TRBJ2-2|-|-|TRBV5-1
CASSPGIANTGELFF
TGCGCCAGCAGCCCCGGGATCGCGAACACCGGGGAGCTGTTTTTT
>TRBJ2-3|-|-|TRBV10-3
CAISGSGLTDTQYF
TGTGCCATCAGTGGAAGTGGTCTCACAGATACGCAGTATTTT
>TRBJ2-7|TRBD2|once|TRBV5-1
CASSHGLAGVSYEQYF
TGCGCCAGCAGCCACGGACTAGCGGGAGTCTCCTACGAGCAGTACTTC
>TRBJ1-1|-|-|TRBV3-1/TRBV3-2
CASSQGTGNTEAFF
TGTGCCAGCAGCCAAGGAACAGGTAACACTGAAGCTTTCTTT
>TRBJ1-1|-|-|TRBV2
CASSEMSTRREAFF
TGTGCCAGCAGTGAAATGTCGACACGGCGTGAAGCTTTCTTT
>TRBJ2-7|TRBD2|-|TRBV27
CASRRLAGVDEQYF
TGTGCCAGCAGGCGACTAGCGGGAGTTGACGAGCAGTACTTC
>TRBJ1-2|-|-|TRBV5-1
CASSLDSPNYGYTF
TGCGCCAGCAGCTTGGACAGCCCGAACTATGGCTACACCTTC
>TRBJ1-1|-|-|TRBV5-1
CASSLTGWNTEAFF
TGCGCCAGCAGCTTGACAGGCTGGAACACTGAAGCTTTCTTT
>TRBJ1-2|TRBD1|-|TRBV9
CASSPVVQTGEDYGYTF
TGTGCCAGCAGCCCAGTAGTACAGACAGGGGAGGACTATGGCTACACCTTC
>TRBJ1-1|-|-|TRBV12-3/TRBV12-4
CASTWGRNTEAFF
TGTGCCAGCACCTGGGGAAGGAACACTGAAGCTTTCTTT
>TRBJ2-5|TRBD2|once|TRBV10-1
CASSETSGDETQYF
TGCGCCAGCAGTGAGACAAGCGGGGATGAGACCCAGTACTTC
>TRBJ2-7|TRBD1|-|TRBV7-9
CASSLEAGGVYEQYF
TGTGCCAGCAGCTTAGAGGCAGGGGGTGTCTACGAGCAGTACTTC
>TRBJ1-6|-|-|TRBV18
CASSTGRNNSPLHF
TGTGCCAGCTCAACAGGGAGGAATAATTCACCCCTCCACTTT
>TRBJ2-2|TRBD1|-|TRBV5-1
CASSLAKTGGNTGELFF
TGCGCCAGCAGCTTGGCTAAGACAGGGGGCAACACCGGGGAGCTGTTTTTT
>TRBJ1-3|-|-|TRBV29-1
CSVDAGGTGNTIYF
TGCAGCGTTGATGCCGGGGGGACTGGAAACACCATATATTTT
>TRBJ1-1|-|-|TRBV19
CASSQITENTEAFF
TGTGCCAGTAGCCAAATAACAGAGAACACTGAAGCTTTCTTT
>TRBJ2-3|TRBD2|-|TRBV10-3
CAIKEGGRTDTQYF
TGTGCCATCAAGGAGGGAGGGAGGACAGATACGCAGTATTTT
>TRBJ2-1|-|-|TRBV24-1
CADPGTHSYNEQFF
TGTGCCGACCCCGGGACGCACTCCTACAATGAGCAGTTCTTC
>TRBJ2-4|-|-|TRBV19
CASSMSGETKNIQYF
TGTGCCAGTAGTATGTCTGGGGAAACCAAAAACATTCAGTACTTC
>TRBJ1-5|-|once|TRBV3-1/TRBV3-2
CASSPGGSNQPQHF
TGTGCCAGCAGTCCGGGGGGGAGCAATCAGCCCCAGCATTTT
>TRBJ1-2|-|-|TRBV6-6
CASSSQWKTEGYGYTF
TGTGCCAGCAGTTCCCAATGGAAAACGGAGGGCTATGGCTACACCTTC
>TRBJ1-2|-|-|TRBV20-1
CSARLDYGYTF
TGCAGTGCTAGATTGGACTATGGCTACACCTTC
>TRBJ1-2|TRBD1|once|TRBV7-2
CASSLARGLGYTF
TGTGCCAGCAGCTTAGCGAGGGGGCTAGGCTACACCTTC
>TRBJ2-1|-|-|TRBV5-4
CASSLMFKGDEQFF
TGTGCCAGCAGCTTAATGTTCAAAGGGGATGAGCAGTTCTTC
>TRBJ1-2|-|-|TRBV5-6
CASSLSGSYGYTF
TGTGCCAGCAGCTTGTCCGGATCCTATGGCTACACCTTC
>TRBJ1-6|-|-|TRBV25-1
CASRQTGRSSPLHF
TGTGCCAGCAGGCAGACAGGTCGGTCCTCACCCCTCCACTTT
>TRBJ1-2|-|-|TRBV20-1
CSASRGRPDGYTF
TGCAGTGCTAGTAGGGGCCGCCCGGATGGCTACACCTTC
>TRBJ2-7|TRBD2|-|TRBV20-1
CSARLALEQYF
TGCAGTGCCCGACTAGCGCTCGAGCAGTACTTC
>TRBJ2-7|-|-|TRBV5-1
CASSLVGHEQYF
TGCGCCAGCAGCTTGGTCGGCCACGAGCAGTACTTC
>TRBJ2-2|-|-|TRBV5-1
CASSQKKTGGGTGELFF
TGCGCCAGCAGCCAAAAGAAGACAGGTGGAGGCACCGGGGAGCTGTTTTTT
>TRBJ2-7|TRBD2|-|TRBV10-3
CATESGRPRQYEQYF
TGTGCCACAGAAAGCGGGAGGCCCCGCCAATACGAGCAGTACTTC
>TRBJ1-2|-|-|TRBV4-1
CASSQLPLGGYTF
TGCGCCAGCAGCCAACTCCCACTCGGGGGCTACACCTTC
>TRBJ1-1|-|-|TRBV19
CASSTHRTRRMNTEAFF
TGTGCCAGTAGTACGCACAGGACACGTCGTATGAACACTGAAGCTTTCTTT
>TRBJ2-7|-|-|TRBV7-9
CASSLWNWAEEQYF
TGTGCCAGCAGCTTATGGAACTGGGCCGAGGAGCAGTACTTC
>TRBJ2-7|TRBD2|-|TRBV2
CASSVTSGAEQYF
TGTGCCAGCAGTGTCACTAGCGGGGCAGAGCAGTACTTC
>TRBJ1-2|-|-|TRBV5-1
CASSLEGSHGYTF
TGCGCCAGCAGCCTCGAGGGCAGCCATGGCTACACCTTC
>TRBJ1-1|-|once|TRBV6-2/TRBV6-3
CASSRAAPNTEAFF
TGTGCCAGCAGTAGGGCGGCTCCGAACACTGAAGCTTTCTTT
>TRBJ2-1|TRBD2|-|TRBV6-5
CASRHLSGRSDEQFF
TGTGCCAGCAGACACCTTAGCGGGAGATCGGATGAGCAGTTCTTC
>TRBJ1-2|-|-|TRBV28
CASSTRQESYGYTF
TGTGCCAGCAGTACCAGACAAGAGAGCTATGGCTACACCTTC
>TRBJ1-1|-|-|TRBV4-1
CASSQEGRGGTEAFF
TGCGCCAGCAGCCAAGAGGGGAGGGGGGGCACTGAAGCTTTCTTT
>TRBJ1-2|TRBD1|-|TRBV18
CASSPGMTGGRDYGYTF
TGTGCCAGCTCACCGGGTATGACAGGGGGCCGGGACTATGGCTACACCTTC
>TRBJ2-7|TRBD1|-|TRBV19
CASSPRTGVYEQYF
TGTGCCAGTAGTCCACGGACAGGGGTCTACGAGCAGTACTTC
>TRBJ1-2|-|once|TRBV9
CASSVGSGVYGYTF
TGTGCCAGCAGCGTAGGCTCAGGGGTCTATGGCTACACCTTC
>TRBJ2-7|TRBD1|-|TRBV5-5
CASSSTGGAFYEQYF
TGTGCCAGCAGCTCGACAGGGGGCGCCTTCTACGAGCAGTACTTC
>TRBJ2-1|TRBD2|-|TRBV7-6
CASSLTAGAPHEQFF
TGTGCCAGCAGCTTAACAGCGGGAGCGCCCCATGAGCAGTTCTTC
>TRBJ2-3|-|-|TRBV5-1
CASSLTGLISTDTQYF
TGCGCCAGCAGCTTAACCGGACTGATTAGCACAGATACGCAGTATTTT
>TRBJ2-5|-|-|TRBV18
CASSPGDQETQYF
TGTGCCAGCTCACCAGGTGACCAAGAGACCCAGTACTTC
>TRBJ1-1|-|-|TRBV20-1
CSASVGRVRGEAFF
TGCAGTGCTAGTGTCGGCAGGGTTAGGGGTGAAGCTTTCTTT
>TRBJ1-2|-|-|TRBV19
CASSATSGTVNYGYTF
TGTGCCAGTAGTGCAACTTCCGGGACGGTTAACTATGGCTACACCTTC
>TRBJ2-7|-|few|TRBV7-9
CASSLALSKNHYEQYF
TGTGCCAGCAGCTTAGCGCTCAGTAAGAACCACTACGAGCAGTACTTC
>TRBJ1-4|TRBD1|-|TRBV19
CASSIDPAGGREKLFF
TGTGCCAGTAGTATAGATCCCGCAGGGGGTCGTGAAAAACTGTTTTTT
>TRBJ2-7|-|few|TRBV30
CAWVPSPYEQYF
TGTGCCTGGGTCCCCTCCCCCTACGAGCAGTACTTC
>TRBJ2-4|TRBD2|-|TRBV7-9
CASSLGGTSWKNIQYF
TGTGCCAGCAGCTTAGGGGGGACTAGCTGGAAGAACATTCAGTACTTC
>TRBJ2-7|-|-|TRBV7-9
CASSQDARSEAYEQYF
TGTGCCAGCAGCCAAGACGCTCGTTCAGAGGCCTACGAGCAGTACTTC
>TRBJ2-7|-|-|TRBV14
CASSPLDSYEQYF
TGTGCCAGCAGCCCTTTGGACAGCTACGAGCAGTACTTC
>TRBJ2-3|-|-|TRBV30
CAWILRGADTQYF
TGTGCCTGGATACTTAGGGGGGCAGATACGCAGTATTTT
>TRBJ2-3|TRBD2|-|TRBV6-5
CASGVGLAEDTQYF
TGTGCCAGTGGAGTGGGACTAGCGGAAGATACGCAGTATTTT
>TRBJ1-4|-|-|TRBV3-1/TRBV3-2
CASSHYRESTTNEKLFF
TGTGCCAGCAGCCACTACAGGGAATCAACAACTAATGAAAAACTGTTTTTT